This is a list of T cell receptor beta chains from one sample in a study of blood T cells in healthy people across ages. TCRdb reprocessed the 5' RACE reads with MiXCR, giving one entry per CDR3 protein. The sample contains fewer than 1,200,000 distinct CDR3 sequences, around 27% of which appear only once. The data were also submitted as part of a second study, on T cells of mothers and their children.

Sequencing used blood. The receptors here all came from a girl aged 2-10 years in good health. Both conserved end residues are part of each CDR3. The D gene is left open where the match is weak. The size entry is marked missing in some rows and otherwise reads once, few, many or a size class.

j_call	clone_size	v_call	d_call	cdr3_aa	cdr3_nt
TRBJ1-1	few	TRBV28	-	CASSWPPLLGNTEAFF	TGTGCCAGCAGTTGGCCCCCCTTATTGGGGAACACTGAAGCTTTCTTT
TRBJ1-2	few	TRBV29-1	TRBD1	CSVEDQGTGGFYGYTF	TGCAGCGTTGAAGATCAAGGGACAGGGGGCTTTTATGGCTACACCTTC
TRBJ1-2	-	TRBV6-2/TRBV6-3	-	CASSPGPGRVYTF	TGTGCCAGCAGCCCGGGACCCGGGAGGGTCTACACCTTC
TRBJ2-7	-	TRBV6-2/TRBV6-3	-	CASSYWGSEDYEQYF	TGTGCCAGCAGTTACTGGGGTAGTGAAGACTACGAGCAGTACTTC
TRBJ2-7	-	TRBV12-3/TRBV12-4	TRBD1	CASSPQDRGGLYEQYF	TGTGCCAGCAGTCCACAAGACAGGGGAGGCCTCTACGAGCAGTACTTC
TRBJ1-1	-	TRBV12-5	-	CASGFPDSTEAFF	TGTGCTAGTGGTTTTCCGGATTCCACTGAAGCTTTCTTT
TRBJ2-1	few	TRBV7-6	TRBD1	CASSFWTGGLYNEQFF	TGTGCCAGCAGCTTCTGGACAGGGGGCTTGTACAATGAGCAGTTCTTC
TRBJ2-7	-	TRBV4-3	-	CASSQDWGQGRTYEQYF	TGCGCCAGCAGCCAAGATTGGGGTCAGGGTAGGACCTACGAGCAGTACTTC
TRBJ2-5	few	TRBV11-3	-	CASSRYPGIQETQYF	TGTGCCAGCAGCCGGTACCCGGGGATCCAAGAGACCCAGTACTTC
TRBJ2-7	-	TRBV20-1	TRBD1	CSARGTGGVPYEQYF	TGCAGTGCTAGGGGGACAGGGGGCGTCCCCTACGAGCAGTACTTC
TRBJ1-1	few	TRBV29-1	TRBD1	CSVTGANTEAFF	TGCAGCGTAACAGGGGCGAACACTGAAGCTTTCTTT
TRBJ1-3	few	TRBV29-1	-	CSVRTPTSTIYF	TGCAGCGTGCGGACACCGACGTCCACCATATATTTT
TRBJ2-1	few	TRBV5-1	-	CASSSAGTEGDEQFF	TGCGCCAGCAGCTCGGCGGGGACGGAGGGCGATGAGCAGTTCTTC
TRBJ2-5	-	TRBV2	TRBD1	CASRVQGSDFETQYF	TGTGCCAGCAGGGTACAGGGGTCTGATTTTGAGACCCAGTACTTC
TRBJ1-2	few	TRBV9	-	CASSVQTELPNYGYTF	TGTGCCAGCAGCGTACAGACAGAGCTCCCGAACTATGGCTACACCTTC
TRBJ2-1	few	TRBV29-1	TRBD2	CSVGTSGIYEQFF	TGCAGCGTGGGGACTAGCGGGATTTATGAGCAGTTCTTC
TRBJ2-7	-	TRBV7-9	TRBD2	CASSLGGLGVSVQYF	TGTGCCAGCAGCTTAGGGGGACTAGGAGTGTCGGTGCAGTACTTC
TRBJ2-7	-	TRBV2	-	CAVPVAGSYEQYF	TGTGCCGTCCCTGTCGCGGGATCCTACGAGCAGTACTTC
TRBJ2-7	-	TRBV7-9	-	CASSPRQSPYEQYF	TGTGCCAGCAGCCCTAGACAGTCCCCCTACGAGCAGTACTTC
TRBJ2-7	-	TRBV7-2	TRBD2	CASSPLAGVAYEQYF	TGTGCCAGCAGCCCTCTAGCGGGAGTGGCTTACGAGCAGTACTTC
TRBJ1-4	-	TRBV10-3	-	CAISPTEGNEKLFF	TGTGCCATCAGCCCGACAGAGGGTAATGAAAAACTGTTTTTT
TRBJ1-4	few	TRBV3-1	-	CASSQTPPGAPREKLFF	TGTGCCAGCAGCCAGACCCCCCCGGGGGCGCCCCGGGAAAAACTGTTTTTT
TRBJ1-4	many	TRBV9	-	CASSLTDSLNEKLFF	TGTGCCAGCAGCCTGACGGACAGCCTTAATGAAAAACTGTTTTTT
TRBJ1-2	few	TRBV20-1	-	CSARDETNYGYTF	TGCAGTGCTAGAGATGAAACTAACTATGGCTACACCTTC
TRBJ2-7	-	TRBV5-6	TRBD2	CASNFIAGGLLGNEQYF	TGTGCCAGCAACTTTATAGCGGGAGGACTATTGGGGAATGAGCAGTACTTC
TRBJ2-5	few	TRBV9	-	CASSVGQGQAETQYF	TGTGCCAGCAGCGTAGGGCAGGGGCAGGCAGAGACCCAGTACTTC
TRBJ2-7	-	TRBV12-3/TRBV12-4	-	CASSPPGSKGEQYF	TGTGCCAGCAGTCCCCCGGGAAGTAAGGGCGAGCAGTACTTC
TRBJ2-7	few	TRBV4-1	TRBD2	CASSQDRLAGSGEQYF	TGCGCCAGCAGCCAAGATAGACTAGCGGGAAGTGGTGAGCAGTACTTC
TRBJ2-7	few	TRBV20-1	TRBD1	CSAGPGTGTYEQYF	TGCAGTGCAGGCCCCGGGACAGGGACCTACGAGCAGTACTTC
TRBJ2-7	-	TRBV12-3/TRBV12-4	TRBD2	CASSGQTLTSGRDEQYF	TGTGCCAGCAGCGGACAAACGCTTACTAGCGGGAGGGACGAGCAGTACTTC